This T cell receptor beta chain was observed in a study of cytomegalovirus exposure and HLA in healthy donors. In regard to this clone: Its specificity is not known.

Germline lookup yields CDR1 SGHDT and CDR2 YYEEEE. V trimming: 1 base; J trimming: 7 bases; junction bases outside the gene matches: 6. The CDR3 length is 15 residues. It was with 60 Vbeta and 13 Jbeta primers that the PCR ran. Sequencing used immunoSEQ multiplex PCR; TCRdb keeps in-frame clones, though not all of them. Here the sample spans some 200,000 clones, roughly 9.4% being singletons. Points from the study as a whole: There were around 160 TCR beta chains listed as cytomegalovirus-associated.

This cohort consisted of healthy bone marrow donors. The J gene is TRBJ1-2, the V gene TRBV5-6, with TRBD1 matching 11 bases. The source of this sequence is a woman aged 25 to 45 in good health and CMV-seropositive. Sequenced material: PBMCs. The CDR3 DNA reads as TGTGCCAGCAGCTTGTTAGGACAGGGGGCCTCTGGCTACACCTTC. Its translation is CASSLLGQGASGYTF.